The next 5 T cell receptor beta chains were all read from a single sample in a study of human T cells and chemical hapten exposure (dated by TCRdb to about 2021). Library preparation used RACE. This sample was sequenced with a NextSeq 500. TCRdb reprocessing: public reads trimmed at Q25 with fastp, clones called with MiXCR, in-frame beta chains kept. Rows with one shared CDR3 protein collapse into an entry with the most common genes and DNA. Here the sample has under 450,000 distinct CDR3 sequences; about 6.3% occur a single time. The ten largest clones take up approximately 5.4% of the sample. Read against the paper, the sample's time point label means: patch test 2, 6 weeks after DPC sensitization. The sample's treatment or condition label, decoded: therapeutic diphenylcyclopropenone sensitization with weekly scalp DPC. This specimen consisted of whole blood, obtained in connection with sensitization to the hapten diphenylcyclopropenone (DPC). These receptors all come from a woman between 18 and 29 years old with alopecia areata. Some clones in this sample may be carry-over from other donors' samples.

This clonotype has more than one count but fewer than ten. This rearrangement joins TRBV7-2 to TRBJ2-2, with 7 positions matching TRBD1. In germline, CDR1 is SGHTA, CDR2 FQGNSA. The CDR3 contains 17 residues. V trimming: 6 bases; J trimming: 6 bases; junction bases outside the gene matches: 16. The CDR3 sequence: CASRVSVQGIVSGELFF. CDR3 nucleotide sequence: TGTGCCAGCAGAGTATCGGTACAGGGGATTGTTTCCGGGGAGCTGTTTTTT.

Many counts were recorded for this clonotype. The chain has TRBV4-3 and TRBJ2-7; D may be TRBD1 or TRBD2 (6 bases each). Between the trimmed V and J ends, which lost 0 bases and 0 bases, there was a span of 9 bases. The CDR3 runs 15 residues. Germline V gene data show CDR1 as LGHNA and CDR2 as YSLEER. In nucleotides, the CDR3 is TGCGCCAGCAGCCAAGACGGGGGCAACTCCTACGAGCAGTACTTC. Translating gives CASSQDGGNSYEQYF.

This clonotype was seen many times. An end of the junction differs from the germline gene, which may be a read error. The rearrangement links TRBV5-1 to TRBJ2-7; D tentatively fits TRBD1 or TRBD2 (6 bases each). The germline V gene has CDR1 SGHRS and CDR2 YFSETQ. This CDR3 region has 14 residues. This chain's CDR3 is CASSLGGGPYEQYF. As DNA, the CDR3 is TGTGCCAGCAGCTTAGGTGGGGGGCCCTACGAGCAGTACTTC.

The chain carries TRBV28 and TRBJ2-1; D is tentatively TRBD1 or TRBD2 (7 bases each). Germline lookup yields CDR1 MDHEN and CDR2 SYDVKM. V was shortened by 4 bases and J by 12 bases, with 13 bases between the two germline ends. The CDR3 is made up of 12 amino acids. In DNA, the CDR3 is TGTGCCAGCAGTTCGACAGGGAGGGTGCAGTTCTTC. It is translated as CASSSTGRVQFF.

The chain is built from TRBV2 and TRBJ2-3, with TRBD2 matching over 9 bases. This CDR3 comprises 15 residues. Germline assignment: CDR1 SNHLY and CDR2 FYNNEI. J gave up 3 bases and V 5 bases, and 6 bases lay outside the gene matches. CDR3 DNA sequence: TGTGCCAGCAGTCCTTGGCGGGGGGGGACAGATACGCAGTATTTT. Amino acids: CASSPWRGGTDTQYF.